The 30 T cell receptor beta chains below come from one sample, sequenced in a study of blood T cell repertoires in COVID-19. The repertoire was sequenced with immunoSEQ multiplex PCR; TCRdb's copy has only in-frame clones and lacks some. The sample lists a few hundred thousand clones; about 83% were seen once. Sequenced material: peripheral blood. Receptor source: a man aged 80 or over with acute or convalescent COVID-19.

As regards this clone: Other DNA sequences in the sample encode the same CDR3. The CDR3 region is CASSTPNYGYTF. CDR3 bases: TGTGCCAGCAGTACACCTAACTATGGCTACACCTTC. The rearrangement uses TRBV7-9 and TRBJ1-2; D is ambiguous. Germline CDR1 SEHNR, CDR2 FQNEAQ (reference sequence). There are 12 residues in the CDR3. V was trimmed by 6 bases and J by 0 bases, leaving 5 bases between them.

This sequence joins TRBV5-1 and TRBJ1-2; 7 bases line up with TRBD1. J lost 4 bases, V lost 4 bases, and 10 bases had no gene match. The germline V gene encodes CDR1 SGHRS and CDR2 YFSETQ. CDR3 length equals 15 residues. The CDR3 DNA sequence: TGCGCCAGCAGCCTTACAGGGGCCGCTAGCTATGGCTACACCTTC. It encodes CASSLTGAASYGYTF.

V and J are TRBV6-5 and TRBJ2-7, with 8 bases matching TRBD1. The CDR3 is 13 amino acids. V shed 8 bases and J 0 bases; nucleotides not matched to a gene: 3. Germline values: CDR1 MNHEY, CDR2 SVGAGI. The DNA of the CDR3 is TGTGCCAGCTCCGGGACAGGCTCCTACGAGCAGTACTTC. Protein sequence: CASSGTGSYEQYF.

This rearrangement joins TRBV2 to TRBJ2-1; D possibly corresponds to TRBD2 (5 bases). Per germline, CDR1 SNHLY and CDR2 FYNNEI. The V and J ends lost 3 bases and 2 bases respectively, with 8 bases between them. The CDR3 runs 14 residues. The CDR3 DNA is TGTGCCAGCAGTGATACGGGGACCTACAATGAGCAGTTCTTC. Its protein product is CASSDTGTYNEQFF.

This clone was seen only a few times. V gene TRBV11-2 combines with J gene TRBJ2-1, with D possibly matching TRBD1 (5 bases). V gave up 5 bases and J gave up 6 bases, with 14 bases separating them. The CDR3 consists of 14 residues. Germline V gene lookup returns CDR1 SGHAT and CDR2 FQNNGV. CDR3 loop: CASSPAGLLNEQFF. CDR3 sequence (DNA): TGTGCCAGCAGCCCCGCAGGGTTACTCAATGAGCAGTTCTTC.

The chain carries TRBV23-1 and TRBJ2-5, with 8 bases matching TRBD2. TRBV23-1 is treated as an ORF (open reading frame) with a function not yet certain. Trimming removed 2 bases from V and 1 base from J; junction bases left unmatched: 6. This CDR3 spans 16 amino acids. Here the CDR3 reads CASSQEVAGIQETQYF. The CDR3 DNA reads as TGCGCCAGCAGTCAAGAGGTAGCGGGGATCCAAGAGACCCAGTACTTC.

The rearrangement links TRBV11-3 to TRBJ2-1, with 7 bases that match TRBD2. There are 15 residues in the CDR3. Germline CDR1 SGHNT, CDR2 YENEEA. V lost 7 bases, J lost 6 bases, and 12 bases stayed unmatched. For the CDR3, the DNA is TGTGCCAGCACCCGACTGGAGCGGGAAGGCAATGAGCAGTTCTTC. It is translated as CASTRLEREGNEQFF.

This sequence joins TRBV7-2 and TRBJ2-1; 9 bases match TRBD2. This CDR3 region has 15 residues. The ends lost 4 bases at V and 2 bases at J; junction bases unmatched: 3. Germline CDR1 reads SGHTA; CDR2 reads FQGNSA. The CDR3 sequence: CASSYAGGAYNEQFF. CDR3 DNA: TGTGCCAGCAGCTACGCGGGGGGGGCCTACAATGAGCAGTTCTTC.

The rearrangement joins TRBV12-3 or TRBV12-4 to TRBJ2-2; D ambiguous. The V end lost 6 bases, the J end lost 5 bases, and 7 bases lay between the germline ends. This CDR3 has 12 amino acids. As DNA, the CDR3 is TGTGCCAGCAGAACGACTACCGGGGAGCTGTTTTTT. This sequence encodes CASRTTTGELFF.

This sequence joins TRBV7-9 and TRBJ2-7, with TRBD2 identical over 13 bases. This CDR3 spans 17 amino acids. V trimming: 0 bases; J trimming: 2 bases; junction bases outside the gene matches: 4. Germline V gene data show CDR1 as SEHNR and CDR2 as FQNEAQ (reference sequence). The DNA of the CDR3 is TGTGCCAGCAGCTTAGCGGTGGGACTAGCGGGAACCTACGAGCAGTACTTC. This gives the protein CASSLAVGLAGTYEQYF. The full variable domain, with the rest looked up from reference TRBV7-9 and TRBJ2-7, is DTGVSQNPRHKITKRGQNVTFRCDPISEHNRLYWYRQTLGQGPEFLTYFQNEAQLEKSRLLSDRFSAERPKGSFSTLEIQRTEQGDSAMYLCASSLAVGLAGTYEQYFGPGTRLTVT.

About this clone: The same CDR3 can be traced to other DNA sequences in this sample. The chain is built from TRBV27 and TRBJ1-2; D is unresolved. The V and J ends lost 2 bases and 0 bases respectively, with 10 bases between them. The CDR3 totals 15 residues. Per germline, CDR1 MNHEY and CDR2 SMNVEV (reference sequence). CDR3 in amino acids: CASSLNPEANYGYTF. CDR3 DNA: TGTGCCAGCAGTTTAAACCCAGAGGCTAACTATGGCTACACCTTC.

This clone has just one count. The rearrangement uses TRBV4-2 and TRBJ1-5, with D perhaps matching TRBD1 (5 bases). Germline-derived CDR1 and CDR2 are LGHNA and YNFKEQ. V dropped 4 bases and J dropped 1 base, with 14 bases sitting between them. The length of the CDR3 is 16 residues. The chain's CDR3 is CASSPLGGRSNQPQHF. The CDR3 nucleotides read TGTGCCAGCAGCCCCCTTGGGGGGAGAAGCAATCAGCCCCAGCATTTT.

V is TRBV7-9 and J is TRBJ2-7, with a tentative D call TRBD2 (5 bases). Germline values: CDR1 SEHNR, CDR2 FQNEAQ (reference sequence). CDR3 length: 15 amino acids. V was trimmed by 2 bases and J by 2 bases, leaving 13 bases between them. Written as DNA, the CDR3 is TGTGCCAGCAGCTTACGGAGGACCTCGACCTACGAGCAGTACTTC. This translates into CASSLRRTSTYEQYF.

CDR3 in DNA: TGCGCCAGTAACGGACAGGTCGACAATGAGCAGTTCTTC. Translated, it gives CASNGQVDNEQFF. The rearrangement joins TRBV5-1 to TRBJ2-1, with TRBD1 identical over 7 bases. Germline V lookup: CDR1 SGHRS, CDR2 YFSETQ. After removal of 8 bases from V and 5 bases from J, the junction contained 7 bases not matched to a gene. The CDR3 consists of 13 residues.

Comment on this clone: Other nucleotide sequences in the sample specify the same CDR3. This chain's CDR3 is CASSQAGTGGNQPQHF. In DNA, the CDR3 is TGTGCCAGCAGCCAAGCCGGGACAGGGGGCAATCAGCCCCAGCATTTT. This chain links TRBV3-1 (or the pseudogene TRBV3-2) with TRBJ1-5; 10 nucleotides align to TRBD1. The CDR3 is 16 amino acids. J gave up 2 bases and V 1 base, and 2 bases lay outside the gene matches. Germline values: CDR1 LGHDT, CDR2 YNNKEL (reference sequence).

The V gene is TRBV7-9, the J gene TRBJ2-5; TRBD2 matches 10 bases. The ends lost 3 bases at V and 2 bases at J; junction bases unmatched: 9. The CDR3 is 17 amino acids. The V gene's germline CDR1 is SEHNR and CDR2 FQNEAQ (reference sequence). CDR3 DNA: TGTGCCAGCAGCTTTTCAACTAGCGGGGCCCCGCAAGAGACCCAGTACTTC. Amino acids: CASSFSTSGAPQETQYF.

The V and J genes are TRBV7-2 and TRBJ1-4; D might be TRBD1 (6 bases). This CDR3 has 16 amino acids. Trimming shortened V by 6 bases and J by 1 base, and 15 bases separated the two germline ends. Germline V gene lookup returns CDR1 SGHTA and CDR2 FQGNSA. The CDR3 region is CASSPATGRTNEKLFF. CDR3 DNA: TGTGCCAGCAGTCCAGCGACAGGCCGAACTAATGAAAAACTGTTTTTT.

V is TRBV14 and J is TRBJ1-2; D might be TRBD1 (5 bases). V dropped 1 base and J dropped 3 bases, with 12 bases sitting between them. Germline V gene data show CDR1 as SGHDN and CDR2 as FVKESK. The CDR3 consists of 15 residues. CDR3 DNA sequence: TGTGCCAGCAGCCAAGTTAGGGGATCGGACTATGGCTACACCTTC. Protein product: CASSQVRGSDYGYTF.

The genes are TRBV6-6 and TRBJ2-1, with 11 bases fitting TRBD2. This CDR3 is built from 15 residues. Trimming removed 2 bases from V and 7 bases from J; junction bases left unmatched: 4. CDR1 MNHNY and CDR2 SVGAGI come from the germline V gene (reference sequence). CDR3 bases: TGTGCCAGCAGTTACATAGCGGGAGGGCGGAATGAGCAGTTCTTC. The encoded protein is CASSYIAGGRNEQFF.

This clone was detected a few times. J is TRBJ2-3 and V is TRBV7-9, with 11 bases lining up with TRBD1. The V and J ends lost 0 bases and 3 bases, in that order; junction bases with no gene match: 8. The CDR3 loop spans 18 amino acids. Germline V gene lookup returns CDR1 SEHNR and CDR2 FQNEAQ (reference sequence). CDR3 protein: CASSLAPRTGGATDTQYF. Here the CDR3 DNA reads TGTGCCAGCAGCTTAGCCCCCCGGACAGGGGGCGCGACAGATACGCAGTATTTT.

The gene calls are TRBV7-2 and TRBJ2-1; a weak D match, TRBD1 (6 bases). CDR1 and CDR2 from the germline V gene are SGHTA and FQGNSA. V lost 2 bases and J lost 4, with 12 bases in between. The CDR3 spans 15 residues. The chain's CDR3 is CASSLLRGRYNEQFF. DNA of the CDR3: TGTGCCAGCAGCTTACTCAGGGGCCGTTACAATGAGCAGTTCTTC.

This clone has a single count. The CDR3 sequence: CASSSRELAGRIYPSTDTQYF. The CDR3 nucleotides read TGTGCCAGCAGCTCCAGGGAACTAGCGGGGAGAATATACCCTAGCACAGATACGCAGTATTTT. This sequence joins TRBV14 and TRBJ2-3; the match to TRBD2 covers 10 bases. From germline, CDR1 is SGHDN and CDR2 FVKESK. Trimming at V came to 5 bases and at J to 0 bases, leaving 20 bases not matched to a gene. This CDR3 spans 21 amino acids. The whole variable domain, remainder taken from reference TRBV14 and TRBJ2-3, is EAGVTQFPSHSVIEKGQTVTLRCDPISGHDNLYWYRRVMGKEIKFLLHFVKESKQDESGMPNNRFLAERTGGTYSTLKVQPAELEDSGVYFCASSSRELAGRIYPSTDTQYFGPGTRLTVL.

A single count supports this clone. The CDR3 nucleotides are TGTGCCAGCAGTCTGGGGAGGAATGAGCAGTTCTTC. It is translated as CASSLGRNEQFF. The chain links TRBV6-2 or TRBV6-3 to TRBJ2-1, with D possibly matching TRBD2 (6 bases). Between the trimmed V and J ends, which lost 5 bases and 7 bases, there was a span of 9 bases. CDR3 length: 12 residues. Germline CDR1 and CDR2: MNHEY and SVGEGT.

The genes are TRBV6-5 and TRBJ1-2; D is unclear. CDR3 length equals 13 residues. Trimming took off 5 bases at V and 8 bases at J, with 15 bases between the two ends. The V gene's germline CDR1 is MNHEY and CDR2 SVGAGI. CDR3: CASSPSLGEGYTF. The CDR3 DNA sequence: TGTGCCAGCAGTCCCTCTCTCGGAGAGGGCTACACCTTC.

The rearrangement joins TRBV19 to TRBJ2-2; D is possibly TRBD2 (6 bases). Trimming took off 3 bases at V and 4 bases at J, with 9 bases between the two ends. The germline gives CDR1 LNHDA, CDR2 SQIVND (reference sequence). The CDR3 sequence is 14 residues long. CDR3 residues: CASSITGGTGELFF. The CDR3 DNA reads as TGTGCCAGTAGTATCACCGGGGGCACCGGGGAGCTGTTTTTT.

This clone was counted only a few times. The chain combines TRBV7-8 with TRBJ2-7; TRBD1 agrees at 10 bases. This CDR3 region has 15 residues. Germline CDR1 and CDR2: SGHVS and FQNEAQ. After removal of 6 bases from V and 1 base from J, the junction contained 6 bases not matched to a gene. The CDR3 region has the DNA TGTGCCAGCAGGAACCGGGACAGGGGATCCTACGAGCAGTACTTC. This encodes CASRNRDRGSYEQYF. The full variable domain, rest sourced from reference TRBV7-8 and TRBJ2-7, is GAGVSQSPRYKVAKRGQDVALRCDPISGHVSLFWYQQALGQGPEFLTYFQNEAQLDKSGLPSDRFFAERPEGSVSTLKIQRTQQEDSAVYLCASRNRDRGSYEQYFGPGTRLTVT.

Here the CDR3 reads CASSLRGTEAFF. Written as DNA, the CDR3 is TGTGCCAGCAGCTTACGGGGCACTGAAGCTTTCTTT. The J gene is TRBJ1-1, the V gene TRBV7-8; D call uncertain. Per germline, CDR1 SGHVS and CDR2 FQNEAQ. The CDR3 is 12 amino acids. Between the trimmed V and J ends, which lost 2 bases and 4 bases, there was a span of 5 bases.

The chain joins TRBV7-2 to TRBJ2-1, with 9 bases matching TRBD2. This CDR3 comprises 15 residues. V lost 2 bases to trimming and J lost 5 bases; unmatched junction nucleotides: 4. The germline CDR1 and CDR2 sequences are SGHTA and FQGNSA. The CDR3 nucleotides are TGTGCCAGCAGCTTAAGCGGGGGGTCCCACAATGAGCAGTTCTTC. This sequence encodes CASSLSGGSHNEQFF.

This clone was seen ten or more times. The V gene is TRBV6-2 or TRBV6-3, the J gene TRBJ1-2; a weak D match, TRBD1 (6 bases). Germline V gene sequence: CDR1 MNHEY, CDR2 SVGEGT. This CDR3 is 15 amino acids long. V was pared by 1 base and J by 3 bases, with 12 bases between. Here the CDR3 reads CASSYWGRGHYGYTF. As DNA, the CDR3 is TGTGCCAGCAGTTACTGGGGCAGGGGTCACTATGGCTACACCTTC.

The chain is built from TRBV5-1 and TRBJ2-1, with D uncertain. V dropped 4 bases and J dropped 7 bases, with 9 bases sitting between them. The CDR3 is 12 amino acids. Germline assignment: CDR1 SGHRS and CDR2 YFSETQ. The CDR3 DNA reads TGCGCCAGCAGCCTACCATTGAATGAGCAGTTCTTC. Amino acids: CASSLPLNEQFF.